Listed below are T cell receptor beta chains from one sample, sequenced in a study of cytomegalovirus exposure and HLA in healthy donors. This table comes from immunoSEQ multiplex PCR, and its TCRdb copy is limited to in-frame clones, with some not included. The top ten hold roughly 8.8% of the sample, which has more than 80,000 clones, roughly 82% seen once. Material for sequencing was PBMCs. All receptors derive from a human donor in good health. The CDR3 runs from the conserved cysteine through the conserved F or W. A D gene is named only where the DNA matches it firmly. The listing skips clone size in some rows; elsewhere it reads once, few, many or a size class.

D | J | V | size | DNA | CDR3
TRBD2 | TRBJ2-3 | TRBV11-3 | . | TGTGCCAGCAGCCTCCCGACCACTAGCGGGACGACAGATACGCAGTATTTT | CASSLPTTSGTTDTQYF
. | TRBJ1-1 | TRBV5-1 | . | TGCGCCAGCAGCTCAGGACAGAGTGAAGCTTTCTTT | CASSSGQSEAFF
. | TRBJ1-3 | TRBV13 | . | TGTGCCAGCAGCTTAGTAGCGGGACAATCTAGAAACACCATATATTTT | CASSLVAGQSRNTIYF
TRBD1 | TRBJ2-7 | TRBV5-4 | . | TGTGCCAGCAGCACCGGGACAGGGGGCGTTATCTACGAGCAGTACTTC | CASSTGTGGVIYEQYF
TRBD1 | TRBJ1-3 | TRBV6-6 | . | TGTGCCAGCACCCTGACAGGGGGTTGGACTGGAAACACCATATATTTT | CASTLTGGWTGNTIYF
. | TRBJ1-1 | TRBV5-1 | few | TGCGCCAGCAGCTTGCCGGGATCAAGCACTGAAGCTTTCTTT | CASSLPGSSTEAFF
. | TRBJ2-3 | TRBV7-6 | . | TGTGCCAGCAGCTTAGCCCCGGGGATCAGCACAGATACGCAGTATTTT | CASSLAPGISTDTQYF
TRBD2 | TRBJ2-1 | TRBV7-9 | . | TGTGCCAGCAGCACATCATTCAGTAGCGGGATTTTGAATGAGCAGTTCTTC | CASSTSFSSGILNEQFF
TRBD1 | TRBJ1-1 | TRBV25-1 | few | TGTGCCAGCAGTCGGACAGGGAAGAACACTGAAGCTTTCTTT | CASSRTGKNTEAFF
. | TRBJ1-4 | TRBV12-5 | . | TGTGCTAGTGGTTTGGGACTAGGCGGGGAAAAACTGTTTTTT | CASGLGLGGEKLFF
TRBD1 | TRBJ1-5 | TRBV19 | . | TGTGCCAGTAGTAAGGACAGGGTAAGCAATCAGCCCCAGCATTTT | CASSKDRVSNQPQHF
. | TRBJ1-4 | TRBV5-1 | . | TGCGCCAGCAGCTTGGCAGGGGCAAAGGGTGAAAAACTGTTTTTT | CASSLAGAKGEKLFF
. | TRBJ2-7 | TRBV6-4 | . | TGTGCCAGCAGCACAGGGAGCTCCTACGAGCAGTACTTC | CASSTGSSYEQYF
. | TRBJ1-2 | TRBV5-5 | . | TGTGCCAGCAGCTCGTTTACAGGGATGTTTAGCTATGGCTACACCTTC | CASSSFTGMFSYGYTF
. | TRBJ1-1 | TRBV19 | . | TGTGCCAGTAGTATAGGGCGGGGGACTGAAGCTTTCTTT | CASSIGRGTEAFF
TRBD2 | TRBJ2-2 | TRBV5-4 | . | TGTGCCAGCAGCTTGATTCTAGCGGGAACCGGGGAGCTGTTTTTT | CASSLILAGTGELFF